This T cell receptor (beta chain) is drawn from a study of blood T cell repertoires in COVID-19. Background on the study: The origin of the acute and convalescent COVID-19 samples was the United States, Italy and Spain. In each case, the material was cDNA or gDNA derived from T cells, B-cell-depleted T cells, or PBMCs.

Original analysis: How many nucleated cells were present was estimated from reference gene primer amplification. Assay: immunoSEQ multiplex PCR; the TCRdb copy retains only in-frame clones and omits some. The V and J calls and clone size come from that table; D and trimming were worked out from the DNA. The table lists about 220,000 clones, 80% to 85% of them singletons. The CDR3 spans 13 residues. Per germline, CDR1 SGHAT and CDR2 FQNNGV. The germline V and J ends were trimmed by 5 bases and 7 bases, with 14 bases remaining between them. The gene calls are TRBV11-2 and TRBJ1-2; a weak D match, TRBD1 (6 bases). Specimen: peripheral blood. This TCR was recovered from a human donor in a cohort sampled during active COVID-19. Here the CDR3 DNA reads TGTGCCAGCAGCCCACAGCGGGACACTGGCTACACCTTC. It encodes CASSPQRDTGYTF.